This T cell receptor (beta chain) was identified in a study of CD8 T cells in ankylosing spondylitis. The study, taken as a whole, reports: There was a TCR beta motif, made of several highly homologous variants, that appeared characteristic of ankylosing spondylitis blood. As reported, disease-linked clones showed significant enrichment in matched ankylosing spondylitis synovial fluid. Earlier reports found some motif variants in synovial fluid and blood in reactive arthritis. Disease-linked clones bore a CD8+ phenotype, appearing relatively rarely in peripheral blood.

TCRdb itself ran the 5' RACE reads through MiXCR, one entry per CDR3 protein. The table records some 200,000 distinct CDR3 sequences, 5.5% to 7.5% of them present only once. This clonotype showed up just a few times. As yet, its antigen is unknown. Germline CDR1 ENHRY, CDR2 SYGVKD. The CDR3 runs 16 residues. Trimming took off 5 bases at V and 12 bases at J, with 29 bases between the two ends. The V gene is TRBV10-3, the J gene TRBJ2-7, with a tentative D call TRBD2 (6 bases). Sequenced input: blood, either unsorted or a sorted T cell fraction (not recorded which). This clonotype originated in a male donor with ankylosing spondylitis. CDR3 region: CAISTGLLGTAEQWYF. The CDR3 DNA reads as TGTGCCATCAGTACTGGGCTACTAGGGACTGCTGAACAATGGTACTTC.